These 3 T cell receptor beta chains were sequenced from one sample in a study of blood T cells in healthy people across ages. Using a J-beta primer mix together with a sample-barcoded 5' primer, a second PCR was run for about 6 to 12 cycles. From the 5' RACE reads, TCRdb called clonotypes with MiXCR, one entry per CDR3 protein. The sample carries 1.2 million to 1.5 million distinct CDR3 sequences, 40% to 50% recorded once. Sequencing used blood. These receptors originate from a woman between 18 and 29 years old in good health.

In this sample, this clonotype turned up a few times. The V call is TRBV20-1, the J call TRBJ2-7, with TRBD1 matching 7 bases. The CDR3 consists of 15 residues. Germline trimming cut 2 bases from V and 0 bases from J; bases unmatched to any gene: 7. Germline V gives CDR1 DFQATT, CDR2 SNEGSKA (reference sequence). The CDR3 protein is CSARLVGTASYEQYF. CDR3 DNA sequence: TGCAGTGCTAGACTCGTCGGGACAGCCTCCTACGAGCAGTACTTC.

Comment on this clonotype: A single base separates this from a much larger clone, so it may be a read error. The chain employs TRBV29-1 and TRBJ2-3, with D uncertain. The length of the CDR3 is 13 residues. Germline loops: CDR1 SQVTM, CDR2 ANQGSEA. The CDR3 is CSAEDRPTYTQYF. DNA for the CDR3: TGCAGCGCTGAAGACCGGCCCACCTATACGCAGTATTTT.

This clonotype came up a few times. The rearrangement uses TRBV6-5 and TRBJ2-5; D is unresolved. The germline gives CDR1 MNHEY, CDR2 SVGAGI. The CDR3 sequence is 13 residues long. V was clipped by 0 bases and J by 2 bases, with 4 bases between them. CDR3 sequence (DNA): TGTGCCAGCAGTTACTCCTCGCAAGAGACCCAGTACTTC. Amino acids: CASSYSSQETQYF.